This T cell receptor (beta chain) was found in a study of identifying expanded T cells in peripheral blood. About this clone: Its antigen is not identified.

Study results and caveats: Clone count variance between approximately two-week samples rose with total template count. Differentially abundant clones: 1 to 1.5 between replicates, 16.4 at 2 to 3 weeks, over 18 at four.

Profiled with immunoSEQ multiplex PCR; TCRdb holds only in-frame clones, not every one. The table shows tens of thousands of clones, with roughly 91% occurring only once. During the collection period, no donor immune events like infections were recorded. Germline CDR1 is SGHTA and CDR2 is FQGNSA. V lost 1 base to trimming and J lost 0 bases; unmatched junction nucleotides: 5. The CDR3 consists of 16 residues. The rearrangement links TRBV7-2 to TRBJ2-7; 8 bases map to TRBD1. The sequence was obtained from a person aged 18-69 years in good health. Sequenced: blood. The CDR3 is CASSLEGTGPSYEQYF. DNA for the CDR3: TGTGCCAGCAGCTTAGAGGGGACAGGTCCCTCCTACGAGCAGTACTTC.